The 21 T cell receptor beta chains listed next were all sequenced from one sample in a study of blood T cell repertoires in COVID-19. Profiling relied on immunoSEQ multiplex PCR, and the TCRdb table lists in-frame clones only, not all of them. The profile shows approximately 55,000 clones, 90% of them singletons. What was sequenced was peripheral blood. These TCRs come from a man aged 35 to 55 with acute or convalescent COVID-19.

This clone is large. This chain links TRBV9 with TRBJ1-2; TRBD1 is a possible D gene (6 bases). The germline gives CDR1 SGDLS, CDR2 YYNGEE. This CDR3 is built from 19 residues. Trimming cost V 3 bases and J 7 bases, with 31 bases left between them. As DNA, the CDR3 is TGTGCCAGCAGCGGACAAAAATTCCCAGACAGGCCGCTTGAGGTTGGCTACACCTTC. Translation gives CASSGQKFPDRPLEVGYTF.

The chain combines TRBV5-1 with TRBJ2-1; 14 positions agree with TRBD2. Germline assignment: CDR1 SGHRS and CDR2 YFSETQ. J gave up 6 bases and V 0 bases, and 8 bases lay outside the gene matches. The CDR3 extends over 18 amino acids. The CDR3 DNA reads TGCGCCAGCAGCTTGGAGCCGGGACTAGCGGGAGAAGGCAATGAGCAGTTCTTC. Translated, it gives CASSLEPGLAGEGNEQFF.

This chain connects TRBV9 to TRBJ2-1; possibly TRBD1 for D (6 bases). The germline gives CDR1 SGDLS, CDR2 YYNGEE. Trimming took off 0 bases at V and 8 bases at J, with 9 bases between the two ends. This CDR3 region has 13 residues. Here the CDR3 reads CASSVAQGYEQFF. In DNA form, the CDR3 reads TGTGCCAGCAGCGTAGCACAGGGTTATGAGCAGTTCTTC.

J is TRBJ1-3 and V is TRBV5-6; possibly TRBD1 for D (5 bases). Trimming cost V 5 bases and J 2 bases, with 14 bases left between them. The CDR3 spans 15 residues. Germline CDR1 is SGHDT and CDR2 is YYEEEE. CDR3 in DNA: TGTGCCAGCAGGGCGGACACCGGAGCTGGAAACACCATATATTTT. This translates into CASRADTGAGNTIYF.

The rearrangement links TRBV5-1 to TRBJ1-4; TRBD1 is a possible D gene (5 bases). Trimming left V 4 bases short and J 4 bases short, with 14 bases between. Per the germline V gene, CDR1 is SGHRS and CDR2 is YFSETQ. The CDR3 extends over 15 amino acids. The CDR3 nucleotides are TGCGCCAGCAGCCCCGGGGACTGGGGTAATGAAAAACTGTTTTTT. Its protein product is CASSPGDWGNEKLFF. Variable domain in full (rest from reference TRBV5-1 and TRBJ1-4): KAGVTQTPRYLIKTRGQQVTLSCSPISGHRSVSWYQQTPGQGLQFLFEYFSETQRNKGNFPGRFSGRQFSNSRSEMNVSTLELGDSALYLCASSPGDWGNEKLFFGSGTQLSVL.

The rearrangement uses TRBV5-4 and TRBJ1-1; 7 bases fit TRBD1. Germline-derived CDR1 and CDR2 are SGHNT and YYREEE (reference sequence). The CDR3 spans 16 residues. J lost 0 bases, V lost 6 bases, and 11 bases had no gene match. Written as DNA, the CDR3 is TGTGCCAGCAACTCCCGACAGGGCGGGTTGAACACTGAAGCTTTCTTT. Translated: CASNSRQGGLNTEAFF.

The V call is TRBV30, the J call TRBJ1-2; 10 positions match TRBD1. V lost 0 bases, J lost 8 bases, and 12 bases stayed unmatched. The CDR3 totals 16 residues. Per the germline V gene, CDR1 is GTSNPN and CDR2 is SVGIG (reference sequence). The CDR3, as DNA: TGTGCCTGGAGTGTCGGGACAGGGGACGAACGAGGCGGCTACACCTTC. Amino acids: CAWSVGTGDERGGYTF.

This sequence joins TRBV25-1 and TRBJ2-7; tentative D call: TRBD2 (6 bases). V was pared by 6 bases and J by 4 bases, with 19 bases between. CDR3 length: 15 residues. Germline V lookup: CDR1 MGHDK, CDR2 SYGVNS. The CDR3 reads CASRGGGSVKYEQYF. DNA for the CDR3: TGTGCCAGCAGGGGGGGAGGTAGCGTTAAATACGAGCAGTACTTC.

This clone appeared a single time. The chain links TRBV10-1 to TRBJ2-1; 10 nucleotides match TRBD2. The CDR3 is 14 amino acids. CDR1 and CDR2 (germline): WNHNN, SYGVQD (reference sequence). Germline trimming cut 2 bases from V and 7 bases from J; bases unmatched to any gene: 2. CDR3: CASSETSGVNEQFF. The DNA of the CDR3 is TGCGCCAGCAGTGAGACTAGCGGGGTAAATGAGCAGTTCTTC.

Comments on this clone: One end of the junction fails to match germline, which may point to a read error. The chain is built from TRBV5-1 and TRBJ2-7, with TRBD2 matching 10 bases. The germline gives CDR1 SGHRS, CDR2 YFSETQ. The CDR3 loop spans 14 amino acids. The CDR3 is CASSAGLASSEQYF. The CDR3, as DNA: TGCGCCAGCAGTGCGGGACTAGCGTCCTCCGAGCAGTACTTC.

This rearrangement joins TRBV5-6 to TRBJ2-1; D gene uncertain. V was trimmed by 0 bases and J by 0 bases, leaving 7 bases between them. CDR1 is SGHDT, CDR2 YYEEEE, per germline. The CDR3 sequence is 15 residues long. CDR3 sequence (DNA): TGTGCCAGCAGCTTGGCCAAGCTCTCCTACAATGAGCAGTTCTTC. Encoded protein: CASSLAKLSYNEQFF.

The rearrangement joins TRBV19 to TRBJ1-2; D not certain. CDR1 is LNHDA and CDR2 is SQIVND in the germline V gene (reference sequence). The CDR3 covers 15 residues. The V end was cut by 3 bases, the J end by 2 bases, with 13 bases between. For the CDR3, the DNA is TGTGCCAGTAGTATGGGTAGCAGCATAAACTATGGCTACACCTTC. Translated, it gives CASSMGSSINYGYTF.

V gene TRBV28 combines with J gene TRBJ1-2; the match to TRBD1 covers 8 bases. The J segment lost 2 bases and the V segment lost 6 bases, leaving 8 bases of the junction unmatched. The CDR3 covers 15 residues. Germline V gives CDR1 MDHEN, CDR2 SYDVKM. CDR3 coding DNA: TGTGCCAGCAGCCCAGGACAGGGAGGGAACTATGGCTACACCTTC. Protein: CASSPGQGGNYGYTF.

The V and J genes are TRBV5-6 and TRBJ2-2; 8 nucleotides align to TRBD1. Germline CDR1 reads SGHDT; CDR2 reads YYEEEE. CDR3 length: 16 amino acids. Trimming at V came to 4 bases and at J to 3 bases, leaving 8 bases not matched to a gene. The CDR3 DNA is TGTGCCAGCAGCCGAGCGACAGGGGCGTACACCGGGGAGCTGTTTTTT. Protein sequence: CASSRATGAYTGELFF.

The V gene is TRBV11-2, the J gene TRBJ2-7, with 11 bases lining up with TRBD1. Germline V CDR1 and CDR2: SGHAT, FQNNGV. J was trimmed by 6 bases and V by 1 base; bases with no gene match: 5. The CDR3 has 15 amino acids. CDR3 region: CASSLVGTGGFEQYF. CDR3 sequence (DNA): TGTGCCAGCAGCTTAGTTGGGACAGGGGGTTTCGAGCAGTACTTC. Looking up the rest from reference TRBV11-2 and TRBJ2-7 gives the full variable domain: EAGVAQSPRYKIIEKRQSVAFWCNPISGHATLYWYQQILGQGPKLLIQFQNNGVVDDSQLPKDRFSAERLKGVDSTLKIQPAKLEDSAVYLCASSLVGTGGFEQYFGPGTRLTVT.

This clone came up a few times. The CDR3 protein is CASSYPFGREGNEQFF. The CDR3 coding sequence is TGTGCCAGCAGTTACCCTTTCGGGCGGGAAGGCAATGAGCAGTTCTTC. The chain carries TRBV6-5 and TRBJ2-1; a possible D gene is TRBD2 (6 bases). Per the germline V gene, CDR1 is MNHEY and CDR2 is SVGAGI. The V gene lost 2 bases and the J gene lost 6 bases, with 17 bases spanning the gap. This CDR3 region has 16 residues.

The gene calls are TRBV4-2 and TRBJ2-1; 7 nucleotides align to TRBD2. The junction had 8 bases not matched to a gene; V was cut back by 1 base and J by 14 bases. This CDR3 is 13 amino acids long. Germline V gives CDR1 LGHNA, CDR2 YNFKEQ. The CDR3, as DNA: TGTGCCAGCAGCCAAGTCTCCGCCGGACTAGAGTTCTTC. Its protein is CASSQVSAGLEFF.

The chain is built from TRBV10-3 and TRBJ2-5; D gene uncertain. The CDR3 extends over 15 amino acids. V shed 2 bases and J shed 1 base, with 11 bases lying between them. Germline-derived CDR1 and CDR2 are ENHRY and SYGVKD. CDR3 protein: CAISEPNLSQETQYF. The CDR3 DNA follows: TGTGCCATCAGTGAGCCCAACTTGAGCCAAGAGACCCAGTACTTC.

The CDR3 region has the DNA TGTGCCAGCAGCCGCGGGGGCGGGAGGGCCTACGAGCAGTACTTC. Translation gives CASSRGGGRAYEQYF. The chain uses TRBV7-9 and TRBJ2-7; 9 positions agree with TRBD2. The J segment lost 2 bases and the V segment lost 5 bases, leaving 7 bases of the junction unmatched. CDR3 length equals 15 residues. CDR1 is SEHNR and CDR2 is FQNEAQ in the germline V gene (reference sequence).

V and J are TRBV19 and TRBJ2-7; no clear D gene. Germline loops: CDR1 LNHDA, CDR2 SQIVND (reference sequence). V was pared by 5 bases and J by 0 bases, with 5 bases between. The CDR3 covers 12 residues. This CDR3 reads CASSPSSYEQYF. CDR3 in DNA: TGTGCCAGTAGTCCGAGCTCCTACGAGCAGTACTTC.

The chain employs TRBV7-2 and TRBJ1-2; 9 bases align to TRBD1. CDR3 length: 15 amino acids. CDR1 and CDR2 from the germline V gene are SGHTA and FQGNSA. V dropped 6 bases and J dropped 4; count of bases not matched to a gene: 9. The CDR3 nucleotides read TGTGCCAGCAGACAGGACCGGGACAGGGCCTATGGCTACACCTTC. Protein sequence: CASRQDRDRAYGYTF.